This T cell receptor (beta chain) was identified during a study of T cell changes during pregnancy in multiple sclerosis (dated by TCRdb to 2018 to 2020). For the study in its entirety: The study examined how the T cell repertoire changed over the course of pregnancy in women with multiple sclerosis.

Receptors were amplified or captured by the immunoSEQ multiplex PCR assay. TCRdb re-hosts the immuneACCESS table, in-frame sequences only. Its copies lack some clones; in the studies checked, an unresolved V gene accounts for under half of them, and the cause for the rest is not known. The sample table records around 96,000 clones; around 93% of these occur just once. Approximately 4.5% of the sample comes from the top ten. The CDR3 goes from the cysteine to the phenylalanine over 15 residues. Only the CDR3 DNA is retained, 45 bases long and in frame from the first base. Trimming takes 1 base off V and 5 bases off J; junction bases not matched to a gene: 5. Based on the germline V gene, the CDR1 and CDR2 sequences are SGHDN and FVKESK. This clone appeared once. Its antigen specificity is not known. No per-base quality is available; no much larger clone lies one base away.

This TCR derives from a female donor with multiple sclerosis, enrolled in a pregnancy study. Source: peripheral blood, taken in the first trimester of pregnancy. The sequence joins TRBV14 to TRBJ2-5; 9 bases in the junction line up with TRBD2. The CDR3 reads CASSQVRGGLETQYF. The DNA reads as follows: TGTGCCAGCAGCCAAGTGCGGGGGGGCCTGGAGACCCAGTACTTC.